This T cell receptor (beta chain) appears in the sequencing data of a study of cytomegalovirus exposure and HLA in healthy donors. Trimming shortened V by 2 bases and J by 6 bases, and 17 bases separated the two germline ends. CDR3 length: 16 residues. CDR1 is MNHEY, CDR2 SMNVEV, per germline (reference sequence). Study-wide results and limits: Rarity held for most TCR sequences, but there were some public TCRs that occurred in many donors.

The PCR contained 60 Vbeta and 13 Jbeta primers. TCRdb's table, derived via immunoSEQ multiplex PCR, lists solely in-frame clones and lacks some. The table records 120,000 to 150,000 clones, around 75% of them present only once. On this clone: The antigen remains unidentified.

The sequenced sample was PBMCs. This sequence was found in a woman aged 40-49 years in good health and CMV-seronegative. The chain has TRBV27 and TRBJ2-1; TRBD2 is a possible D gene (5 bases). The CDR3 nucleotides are TGTGCCAGCAGTTTAACCCTAGCTTCTCTGGGCAATGAGCAGTTCTTC. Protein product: CASSLTLASLGNEQFF.